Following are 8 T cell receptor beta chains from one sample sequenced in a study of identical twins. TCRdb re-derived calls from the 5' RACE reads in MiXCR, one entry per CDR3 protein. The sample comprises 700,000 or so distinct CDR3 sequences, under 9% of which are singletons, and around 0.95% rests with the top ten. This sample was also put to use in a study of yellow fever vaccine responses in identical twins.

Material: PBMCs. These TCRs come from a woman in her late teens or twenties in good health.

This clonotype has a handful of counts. CDR3 coding DNA: TGTGCCAGTAGTATAGCGCGGGACAATACCAATGAGCAGTTCTTC. It translates to CASSIARDNTNEQFF. The chain couples TRBV19 to TRBJ2-1; the D call may be TRBD1 or TRBD2 (6 bases each). The germline V gene has CDR1 LNHDA and CDR2 SQIVND (reference sequence). The germline V and J ends were trimmed by 1 base and 6 bases, with 13 bases remaining between them. The CDR3 runs 15 residues. The full variable domain, in which reference TRBV19 and TRBJ2-1 provide the parts outside the CDR3, is DGGITQSPKYLFRKEGQNVTLSCEQNLNHDAMYWYRQDPGQGLRLIYYSQIVNDFQKGDIAEGYSVSREKKESFPLTVTSAQKNPTAFYLCASSIARDNTNEQFFGPGTRLTVL.

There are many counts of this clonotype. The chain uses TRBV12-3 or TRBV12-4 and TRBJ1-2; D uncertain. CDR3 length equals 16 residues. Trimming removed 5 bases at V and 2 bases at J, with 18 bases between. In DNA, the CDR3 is TGTGCCAGCAGTCCCTCCTCGGGCAGGTCCAACTATGGCTACACCTTC. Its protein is CASSPSSGRSNYGYTF.

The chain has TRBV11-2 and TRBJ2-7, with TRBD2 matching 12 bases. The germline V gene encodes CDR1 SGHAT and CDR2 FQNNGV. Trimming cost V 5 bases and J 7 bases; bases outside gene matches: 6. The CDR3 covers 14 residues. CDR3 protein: CASSLTSGSSEQYF. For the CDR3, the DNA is TGTGCCAGCAGCCTGACTAGCGGGAGTAGTGAGCAGTACTTC.

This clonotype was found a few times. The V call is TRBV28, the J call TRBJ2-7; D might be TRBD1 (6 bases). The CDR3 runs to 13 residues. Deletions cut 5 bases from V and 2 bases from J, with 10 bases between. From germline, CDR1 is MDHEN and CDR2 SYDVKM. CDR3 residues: CASSTGFPYEQYF. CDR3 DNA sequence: TGTGCCAGCAGTACAGGGTTCCCCTACGAGCAGTACTTC.

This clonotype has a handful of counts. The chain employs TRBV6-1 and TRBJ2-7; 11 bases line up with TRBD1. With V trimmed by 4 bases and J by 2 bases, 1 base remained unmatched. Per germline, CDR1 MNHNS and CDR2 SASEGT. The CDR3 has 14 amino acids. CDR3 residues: CASSGTGGPYEQYF. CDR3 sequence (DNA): TGTGCCAGCAGTGGGACAGGGGGCCCCTACGAGCAGTACTTC.

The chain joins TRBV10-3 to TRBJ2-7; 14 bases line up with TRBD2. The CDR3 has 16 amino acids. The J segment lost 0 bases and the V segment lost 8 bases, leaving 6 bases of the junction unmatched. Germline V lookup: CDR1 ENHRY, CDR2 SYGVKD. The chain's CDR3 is CAIGGLAGVPSYEQYF. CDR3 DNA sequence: TGTGCCATCGGGGGACTAGCGGGAGTTCCCTCCTACGAGCAGTACTTC.

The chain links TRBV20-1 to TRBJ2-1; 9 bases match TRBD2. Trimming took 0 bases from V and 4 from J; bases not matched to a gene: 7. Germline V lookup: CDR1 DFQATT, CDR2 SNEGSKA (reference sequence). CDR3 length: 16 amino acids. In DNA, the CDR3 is TGCAGTGCTAGAGATCTCCGCGGGAGGGTATACAATGAGCAGTTCTTC. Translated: CSARDLRGRVYNEQFF.

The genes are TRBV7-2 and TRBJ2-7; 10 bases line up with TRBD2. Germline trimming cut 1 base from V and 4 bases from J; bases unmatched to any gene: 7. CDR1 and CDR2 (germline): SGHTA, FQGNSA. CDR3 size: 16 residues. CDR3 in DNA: TGTGCCAGCAGCTTAGGGACGGGACTAGCGTATTACGAGCAGTACTTC. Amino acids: CASSLGTGLAYYEQYF. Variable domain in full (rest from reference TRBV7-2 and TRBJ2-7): GAGVSQSPSNKVTEKGKDVELRCDPISGHTALYWYRQSLGQGLEFLIYFQGNSAPDKSGLPSDRFSAERTGGSVSTLTIQRTQQEDSAVYLCASSLGTGLAYYEQYFGPGTRLTVT.